Below are 17 T cell receptor beta chains sequenced from a single sample in a study of blood T cell repertoires in COVID-19 (dated by TCRdb to 2018 to 2020). The library was prepared using the immunoSEQ multiplex PCR assay. This is the immuneACCESS table as TCRdb keeps it, with only in-frame sequences that have V and J called. A part of the clones is gone; compared with another copy, unresolved V genes explain less than half, and the rest is unexplained. The sample yields approximately 130,000 clones; 65% to 90% were counted once. The ten most abundant clones make up around an eighth of the sample. The specimen sequenced was peripheral blood. All receptors come from a human donor in a cohort sampled during active COVID-19.

The chain carries TRBV5-4 and TRBJ2-7; the match to TRBD2 covers 11 bases. The germline gives CDR1 SGHNT, CDR2 YYREEE (reference sequence). The CDR3 consists of 16 residues. J was trimmed by 2 bases and V by 4 bases; bases with no gene match: 8. DNA of the CDR3: TGTGCCAGCAGCCCCCCGGGACTAGCGGATACCTACGAGCAGTACTTC. Amino acid sequence: CASSPPGLADTYEQYF. Variable domain in full (rest from reference TRBV5-4 and TRBJ2-7): ETGVTQSPTHLIKTRGQQVTLRCSSQSGHNTVSWYQQALGQGPQFIFQYYREEENGRGNFPPRFSGLQFPNYSSELNVNALELDDSALYLCASSPPGLADTYEQYFGPGTRLTVT.

This clone was observed a single time. The chain couples TRBV14 to TRBJ2-7; 7 bases are shared with TRBD2. Trimming took 3 bases from V and 5 from J; bases not matched to a gene: 10. The V gene's germline CDR1 is SGHDN and CDR2 FVKESK. This CDR3 contains 15 residues. CDR3 amino acids: CASSHGPSGDHEQYF. DNA for the CDR3: TGTGCCAGCAGCCACGGTCCCAGCGGGGACCACGAGCAGTACTTC.

The rearrangement links TRBV11-2 to TRBJ2-1; weak D call: TRBD2 (6 bases). This CDR3 is 12 amino acids long. V was trimmed by 5 bases and J by 9 bases, leaving 11 bases between them. Germline V lookup: CDR1 SGHAT, CDR2 FQNNGV. CDR3 sequence: CASSPLAFEQFF. Written as DNA, the CDR3 is TGTGCCAGCAGCCCTCTAGCGTTTGAGCAGTTCTTC.

CDR3 coding DNA: TGTGCCAGCAGCCAGGGGGGACGGGAACTGTTTTTT. Protein sequence: CASSQGGRELFF. The chain recombines TRBV14 with TRBJ1-4; maybe TRBD1 (5 bases). The CDR3 totals 12 residues. From germline, CDR1 is SGHDN and CDR2 FVKESK. V was cut by 3 bases and J by 12 bases, with 11 bases left in between.

This chain links TRBV7-2 with TRBJ2-5; TRBD2 matches at 8 bases. CDR3 length equals 14 residues. The V and J ends lost 4 bases and 4 bases, in that order; junction bases with no gene match: 5. CDR1 is SGHTA and CDR2 is FQGNSA in the germline V gene. The CDR3 DNA sequence: TGTGCCAGCAGCTCAAGCGGGGGCGGAGAGACCCAGTACTTC. Protein: CASSSSGGGETQYF.

The gene calls are TRBV5-5 and TRBJ2-1; D perhaps matches TRBD2 (5 bases). The CDR3 has 12 amino acids. Germline values: CDR1 SGHKS, CDR2 YYEKEE (reference sequence). V was trimmed by 2 bases and J by 6 bases, leaving 6 bases between them. Here the CDR3 reads CASSFGGNEQFF. The CDR3 DNA reads as TGTGCCAGCAGCTTCGGAGGCAATGAGCAGTTCTTC.

This clone was counted a few times. The chain employs TRBV2 and TRBJ1-2, with unresolved D. This CDR3 region has 12 residues. V dropped 7 bases and J dropped 3 bases, with 9 bases sitting between them. The germline gives CDR1 SNHLY, CDR2 FYNNEI. The CDR3 reads CASIREYYGYTF. CDR3 DNA: TGTGCCAGCATACGGGAATACTATGGCTACACCTTC.

CDR3 sequence (DNA): TGTGCCAGCACCCAGGGTAGTTCGAGGCAGCCCCAGCATTTT. Protein: CASTQGSSRQPQHF. V gene TRBV6-5 combines with J gene TRBJ1-5; possibly TRBD1 for D (5 bases). This CDR3 is built from 14 residues. Germline CDR1 reads MNHEY; CDR2 reads SVGAGI. V lost 7 bases and J lost 7, with 17 bases in between.

This clone appeared once. The chain recombines TRBV12-3 or TRBV12-4 with TRBJ2-2, with no clear D. The CDR3 has 13 amino acids. Trimming stripped 5 bases from V and 3 bases from J, with 7 bases between. CDR3 DNA: TGTGCCAGCAGTACTCTTTACACCGGGGAGCTGTTTTTT. It codes for CASSTLYTGELFF.

The chain carries TRBV18 and TRBJ1-2, with 8 bases matching TRBD1. With V trimmed by 0 bases and J by 5 bases, 8 bases remained unmatched. Germline V lookup: CDR1 KGHSH, CDR2 LQKENI. CDR3 length: 16 amino acids. As DNA, the CDR3 is TGTGCCAGCTCACCACCTCCGCCAGGGGGCCTTTATGGCTACACCTTC. Amino acid sequence: CASSPPPPGGLYGYTF. The variable domain in full, completed from reference TRBV18 and TRBJ1-2, reads NAGVMQNPRHLVRRRGQEARLRCSPMKGHSHVYWYRQLPEEGLKFMVYLQKENIIDESGMPKERFSAEFPKEGPSILRIQQVVRGDSAAYFCASSPPPPGGLYGYTFGSGTRLTVV.

This rearrangement joins TRBV5-1 to TRBJ2-3, with D possibly TRBD2 on 5 matching bases. Trimming stripped 0 bases from V and 6 bases from J, with 14 bases between. Germline V gene lookup returns CDR1 SGHRS and CDR2 YFSETQ. The CDR3 spans 15 residues. The CDR3 DNA follows: TGCGCCAGCAGCTTGGGGTCCTCATCGGGGGATACGCAGTATTTT. Protein sequence: CASSLGSSSGDTQYF.

The chain carries TRBV7-2 and TRBJ2-7, with 7 bases that match TRBD2. Germline assignment: CDR1 SGHTA and CDR2 FQGNSA. This CDR3 spans 15 amino acids. With V trimmed by 4 bases and J by 3 bases, 9 bases remained unmatched. CDR3 in amino acids: CASSWTGGQFYEQYF. DNA for the CDR3: TGTGCCAGCAGCTGGACGGGGGGTCAGTTCTACGAGCAGTACTTC.

This clone was seen more than once but under ten times. This sample also contains other DNA sequences that code for the same CDR3. The gene calls are TRBV7-9 and TRBJ1-4; 10 bases fit TRBD1. Per germline, CDR1 SEHNR and CDR2 FQNEAQ (reference sequence). The V and J ends lost 5 bases and 6 bases, in that order; junction bases with no gene match: 3. The CDR3 runs 14 residues. The CDR3 sequence: CASSPGTGDEKLFF. CDR3 in DNA: TGTGCCAGCAGCCCCGGGACAGGGGATGAAAAACTGTTTTTT.

This rearrangement joins TRBV7-2 to TRBJ2-7; the D gene is possibly TRBD2 (6 bases). V gave up 2 bases and J gave up 0 bases, with 11 bases separating them. The germline gives CDR1 SGHTA, CDR2 FQGNSA. This CDR3 spans 15 amino acids. CDR3 nucleotides: TGTGCCAGCAGCTTATGGGGGGATCCCTCCTACGAGCAGTACTTC. Translated, it gives CASSLWGDPSYEQYF.

The J gene is TRBJ2-2, the V gene TRBV14; tentatively, D is TRBD2 (6 bases). Between the trimmed V and J ends, which lost 4 bases and 1 base, there was a span of 13 bases. This CDR3 has 16 residues. Germline V gives CDR1 SGHDN, CDR2 FVKESK. The CDR3 loop is CASSPRLGGNTGELFF. In DNA, the CDR3 is TGTGCCAGCAGCCCTCGACTAGGAGGGAACACCGGGGAGCTGTTTTTT.

In this sample, this clone turned up once. The V and J genes are TRBV5-3 and TRBJ2-5; 13 bases map to TRBD2. TRBV5-3 is labeled an ORF, and its function is uncertain. CDR3 length equals 18 residues. J was trimmed by 5 bases and V by 0 bases; bases with no gene match: 10. CDR3 nucleotides: TGTGCCAGAAGCTTGGTTGAAACTAGCGGGGGGGTTCCGGAGACCCAGTACTTC. Translating gives CARSLVETSGGVPETQYF.

The chain uses TRBV15 and TRBJ2-5; weak D call: TRBD1 (5 bases). Looked up from germline, CDR1 is LNHNV and CDR2 is YYDKDF (reference sequence). V was clipped by 2 bases and J by 1 base, with 8 bases between them. The CDR3 totals 14 residues. CDR3 sequence: CATSRYRFQETQYF. Here the CDR3 DNA reads TGTGCCACCAGCAGATACAGGTTCCAAGAGACCCAGTACTTC.